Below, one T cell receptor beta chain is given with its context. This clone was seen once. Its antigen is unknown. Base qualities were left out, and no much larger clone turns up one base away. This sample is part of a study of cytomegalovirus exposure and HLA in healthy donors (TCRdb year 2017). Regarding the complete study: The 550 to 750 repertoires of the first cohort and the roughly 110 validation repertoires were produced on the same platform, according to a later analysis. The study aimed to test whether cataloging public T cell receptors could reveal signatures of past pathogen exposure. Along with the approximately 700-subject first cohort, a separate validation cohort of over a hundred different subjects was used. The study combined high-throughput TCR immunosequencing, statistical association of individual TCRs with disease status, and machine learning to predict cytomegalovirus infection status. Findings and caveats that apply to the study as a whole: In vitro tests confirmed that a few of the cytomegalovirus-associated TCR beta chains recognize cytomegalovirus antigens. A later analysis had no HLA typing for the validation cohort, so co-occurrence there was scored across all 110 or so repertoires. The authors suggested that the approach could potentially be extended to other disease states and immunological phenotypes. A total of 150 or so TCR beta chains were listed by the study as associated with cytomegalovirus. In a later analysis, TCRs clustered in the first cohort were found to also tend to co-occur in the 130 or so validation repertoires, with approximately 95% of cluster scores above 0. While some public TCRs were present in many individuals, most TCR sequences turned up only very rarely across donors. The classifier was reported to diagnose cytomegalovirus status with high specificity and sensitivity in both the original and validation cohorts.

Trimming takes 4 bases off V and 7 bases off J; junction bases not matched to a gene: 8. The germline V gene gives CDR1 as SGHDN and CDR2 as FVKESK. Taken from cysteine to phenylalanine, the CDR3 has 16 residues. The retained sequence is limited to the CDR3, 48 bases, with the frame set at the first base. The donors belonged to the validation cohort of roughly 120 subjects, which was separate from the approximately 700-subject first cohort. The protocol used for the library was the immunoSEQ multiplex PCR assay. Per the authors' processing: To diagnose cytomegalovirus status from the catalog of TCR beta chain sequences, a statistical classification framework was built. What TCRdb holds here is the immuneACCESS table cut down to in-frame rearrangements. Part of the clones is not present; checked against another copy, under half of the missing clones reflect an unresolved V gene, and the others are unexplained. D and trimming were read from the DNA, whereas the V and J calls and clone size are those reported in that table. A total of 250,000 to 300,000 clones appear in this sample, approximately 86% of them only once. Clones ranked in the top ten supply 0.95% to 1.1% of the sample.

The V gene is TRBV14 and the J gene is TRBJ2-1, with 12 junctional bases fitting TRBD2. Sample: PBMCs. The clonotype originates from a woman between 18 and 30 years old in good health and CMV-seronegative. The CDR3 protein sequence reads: CASSRWTSGVWNEQFF. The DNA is TGTGCCAGCAGCCGATGGACTAGCGGGGTCTGGAATGAGCAGTTCTTC.